This TCR beta chain emerged from a study of OX40 agonist ivuxolimab in advanced cancers. About the study: Patients in the trial were receiving intravenous ivuxolimab every 2 weeks, at doses of 0.01 to 10 mg/kg.

Sequencing was performed with immunoSEQ multiplex PCR; in TCRdb, only in-frame clones are kept and a portion is missing. Among tens of thousands of clones listed, 92% were seen once. The clonotype originates from an adult with an advanced solid tumor such as melanoma, head and neck, liver or kidney cancer. The sample was CD4+ or CD8+ T cells sorted from blood, taken in a trial of the OX40 agonist ivuxolimab.

Written as DNA, the CDR3 is TGTGCCTGGAGCGCCCCGGGAGGGGAGCAGTACTTC. Its translation is CAWSAPGGEQYF. The chain carries TRBV30 and TRBJ2-7; 8 nucleotides align to TRBD2. From germline, CDR1 is GTSNPN and CDR2 SVGIG (reference sequence). The V segment lost 3 bases and the J segment 7 bases; nucleotides outside the gene matches: 5. This CDR3 contains 12 residues.